The rows below give T cell receptor beta chains drawn from one sample of a study of blood T cell repertoires in COVID-19. Clones were read by immunoSEQ multiplex PCR, and TCRdb kept only the in-frame ones, dropping some. Of roughly 100,000 clones in the sample, approximately 88% are singletons; the top ten hold approximately 3.4%. The sequenced sample was peripheral blood. Source of these receptors: a woman between 55 and 75 years old with acute or convalescent COVID-19. Both conserved end residues are part of each CDR3. Each record gives: D gene, J gene, V gene, clone size, CDR3 protein, CDR3 DNA. The D gene is left open where the match is weak. Part of the rows lack a size; the others show once, few, many or a class for expanded clones.

>TRBD2|TRBJ2-1|TRBV11-3|-
CASSLDSSGGHNEQFF
TGTGCCAGCAGCTTAGATTCTAGCGGGGGCCACAATGAGCAGTTCTTC
>TRBD1|TRBJ1-2|TRBV11-2|once
CASRPPGQRNYGYTF
TGTGCCAGCAGGCCCCCGGGACAGAGAAACTATGGCTACACCTTC
>-|TRBJ2-1|TRBV6-2/TRBV6-3|-
CASSYPRSFSSYNEQFF
TGTGCCAGCAGTTACCCCCGATCTTTCAGCTCCTACAATGAGCAGTTCTTC
>TRBD1|TRBJ2-7|TRBV29-1|-
CSVRDRGVLGEQYF
TGCAGCGTCCGGGACAGGGGCGTCTTGGGTGAGCAGTACTTC
>-|TRBJ2-3|TRBV2|-
CASLRVGAGTDTQYF
TGTGCCAGCCTCCGGGTAGGGGCGGGGACAGATACGCAGTATTTT
>-|TRBJ1-1|TRBV12-3/TRBV12-4|few
CASSLAGGTEAFF
TGTGCCAGCAGTTTAGCGGGGGGAACTGAAGCTTTCTTT
>TRBD1|TRBJ1-2|TRBV28|-
CASAPGTGYGYTF
TGTGCCAGCGCCCCCGGGACAGGCTATGGCTACACCTTC
>TRBD1|TRBJ1-1|TRBV29-1|few
CSVEGGQGAEAFF
TGCAGCGTTGAAGGGGGACAGGGAGCTGAAGCTTTCTTT
>TRBD2|TRBJ2-1|TRBV9|-
CASSSGLAGGKAVRAYNEQFF
TGTGCCAGCAGCTCCGGACTAGCGGGAGGGAAAGCGGTAAGGGCCTACAATGAGCAGTTCTTC
>-|TRBJ2-7|TRBV11-2|-
CASSFTDRPLYEQYF
TGTGCCAGCAGCTTCACAGACAGGCCGCTATACGAGCAGTACTTC
>TRBD1|TRBJ2-1|TRBV7-9|-
CASSPPGTGANEQFF
TGTGCCAGCAGCCCCCCAGGGACAGGAGCCAATGAGCAGTTCTTC
>TRBD2|TRBJ2-1|TRBV7-8|-
CASSLLTSGERNEQFF
TGTGCCAGCAGCTTGTTGACTAGCGGTGAGAGAAATGAGCAGTTCTTC
>-|TRBJ1-1|TRBV19|once
CASSIGTNTEAFF
TGTGCCAGTAGTATAGGGACTAACACTGAAGCTTTCTTT
>-|TRBJ1-4|TRBV19|-
CASSIDLDGQRYEKLFF
TGTGCCAGTAGTATAGATCTGGATGGACAGAGATATGAAAAACTGTTTTTT
>TRBD1|TRBJ2-6|TRBV28|-
CASTKRQGSSGANVLTF
TGTGCCAGCACCAAACGACAGGGGAGCTCTGGGGCCAACGTCCTGACTTTC
>TRBD2|TRBJ2-3|TRBV7-2|once
CASSLSGRGTDTQYF
TGTGCCAGCAGCTTAAGCGGGAGAGGGACAGATACGCAGTATTTT
>TRBD1|TRBJ1-1|TRBV3-1/TRBV3-2|once
CASSNDRGDTEAFF
TGTGCCAGCAGCAACGACAGGGGAGACACTGAAGCTTTCTTT
>TRBD2|TRBJ2-1|TRBV5-1|-
CASTSGTSFFLDEQFF
TGCGCCAGCACTTCCGGGACTAGCTTCTTCTTGGATGAGCAGTTCTTC
>TRBD2|TRBJ2-2|TRBV3-1/TRBV3-2|-
CASSLFGGREIGTGELFF
TGTGCCAGCAGCCTCTTTGGAGGGCGGGAGATAGGAACCGGGGAGCTGTTTTTT
>-|TRBJ1-4|TRBV28|-
CASSFPLGEKLFF
TGTGCCAGCAGTTTCCCCCTCGGGGAAAAACTGTTTTTT
>TRBD2|TRBJ2-1|TRBV2|-
CASPGLAGDRGSYNEQFF
TGTGCCAGCCCGGGACTAGCGGGAGATAGGGGGTCCTACAATGAGCAGTTCTTC
>-|TRBJ2-1|TRBV5-1|-
CASSLEKRVNNEQFF
TGCGCCAGCAGCTTGGAAAAGCGAGTCAACAATGAGCAGTTCTTC
>TRBD1|TRBJ2-1|TRBV5-1|-
CASSLTGGASPDEQFF
TGCGCCAGCAGCCTGACAGGGGGCGCTTCCCCCGATGAGCAGTTCTTC
>-|TRBJ2-7|TRBV30|-
CSGGKGSYEQYF
TGCTCAGGCGGGAAAGGGTCCTACGAGCAGTACTTC
>TRBD1|TRBJ1-2|TRBV10-2|-
CASSPHPTGGNYGYTF
TGCGCCAGCAGCCCACATCCGACAGGGGGCAACTATGGCTACACCTTC